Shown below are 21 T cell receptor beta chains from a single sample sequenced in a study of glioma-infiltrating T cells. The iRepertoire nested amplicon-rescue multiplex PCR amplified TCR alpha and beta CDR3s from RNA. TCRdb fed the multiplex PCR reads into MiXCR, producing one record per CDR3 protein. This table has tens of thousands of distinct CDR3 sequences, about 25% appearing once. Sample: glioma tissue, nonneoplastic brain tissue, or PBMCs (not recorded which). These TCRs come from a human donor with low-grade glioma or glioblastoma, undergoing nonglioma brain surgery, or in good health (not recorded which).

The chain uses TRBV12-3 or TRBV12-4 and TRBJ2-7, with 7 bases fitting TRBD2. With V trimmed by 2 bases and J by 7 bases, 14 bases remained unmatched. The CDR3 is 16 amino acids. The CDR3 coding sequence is TGTGCCAGCAGTTTAAAAGCGGGGAGCTCCTACAATGAGCAGTACTTC. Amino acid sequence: CASSLKAGSSYNEQYF.

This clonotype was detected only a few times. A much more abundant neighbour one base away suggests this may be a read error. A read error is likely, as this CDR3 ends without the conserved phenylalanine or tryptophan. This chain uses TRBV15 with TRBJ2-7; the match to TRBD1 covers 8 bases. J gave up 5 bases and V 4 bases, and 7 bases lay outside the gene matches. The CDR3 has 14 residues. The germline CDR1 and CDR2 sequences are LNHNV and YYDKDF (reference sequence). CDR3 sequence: CATSIAGGNNEQYS. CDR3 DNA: TGTGCCACCAGCATAGCAGGGGGCAACAACGAGCAGTACTCC.

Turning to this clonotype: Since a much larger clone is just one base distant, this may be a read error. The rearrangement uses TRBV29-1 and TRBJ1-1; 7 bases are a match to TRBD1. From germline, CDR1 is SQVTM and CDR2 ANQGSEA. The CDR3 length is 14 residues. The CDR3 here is CIARGGRGETEAFF. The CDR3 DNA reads TGCATCGCCCGAGGAGGCAGGGGGGAAACTGAAGCTTTCTTT.

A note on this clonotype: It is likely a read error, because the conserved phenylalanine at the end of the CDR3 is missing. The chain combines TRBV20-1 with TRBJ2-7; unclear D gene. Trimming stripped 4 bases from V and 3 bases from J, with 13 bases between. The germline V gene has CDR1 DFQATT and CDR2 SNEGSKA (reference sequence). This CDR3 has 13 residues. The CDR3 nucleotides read TGCAGTGCTACTGATGGCAGAGTCTACGAGCAGTACTTG. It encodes CSATDGRVYEQYL.

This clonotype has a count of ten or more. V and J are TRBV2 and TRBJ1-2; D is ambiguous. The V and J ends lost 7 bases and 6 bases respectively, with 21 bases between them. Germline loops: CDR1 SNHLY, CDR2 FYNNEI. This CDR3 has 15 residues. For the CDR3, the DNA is TGTGCCAGCAAAATCGATCAAATTGATCGGAATGGCTACACCTTC. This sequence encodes CASKIDQIDRNGYTF.

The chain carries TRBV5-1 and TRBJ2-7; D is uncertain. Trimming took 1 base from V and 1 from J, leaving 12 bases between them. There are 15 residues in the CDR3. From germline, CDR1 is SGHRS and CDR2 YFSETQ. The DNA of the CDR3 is TGCGCCAGCAGCTTGAATCAACCGCCATCCTACGAGCAGTACTTC. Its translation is CASSLNQPPSYEQYF.

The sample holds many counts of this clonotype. The chain's CDR3 is CASSLALTGRNTFF. The DNA of the CDR3 is TGTGCCAGCAGCTTAGCGTTGACAGGCCGAAACACTTTCTTT. This sequence joins TRBV7-2 and TRBJ1-1; D perhaps matches TRBD1 (6 bases). The CDR3 consists of 14 residues. V lost 0 bases and J 12 bases, leaving 17 bases between the germline ends. The germline CDR1 and CDR2 sequences are SGHTA and FQGNSA.

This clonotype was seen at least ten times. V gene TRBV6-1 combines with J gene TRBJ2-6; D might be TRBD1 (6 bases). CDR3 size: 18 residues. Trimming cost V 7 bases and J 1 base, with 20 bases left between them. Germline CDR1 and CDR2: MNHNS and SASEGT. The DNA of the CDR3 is TGTGCCAGCAAGCCTAACAGGGATACCCTATCTGGGGCCAACGTCCTGACTTTC. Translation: CASKPNRDTLSGANVLTF.

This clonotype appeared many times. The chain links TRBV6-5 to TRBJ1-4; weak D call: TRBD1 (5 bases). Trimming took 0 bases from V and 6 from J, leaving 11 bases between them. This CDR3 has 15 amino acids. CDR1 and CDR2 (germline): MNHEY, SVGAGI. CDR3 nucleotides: TGTGCCAGCAGTTACTCTGGGGCGCGATATGAAAAACTGTTTTTT. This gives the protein CASSYSGARYEKLFF.

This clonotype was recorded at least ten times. CDR3 loop: CAISEETKGTDTQYF. CDR3 in DNA: TGTGCCATCAGTGAGGAGACAAAAGGCACAGATACGCAGTATTTT. The V and J genes are TRBV10-3 and TRBJ2-3, with D unclear. The germline V gene has CDR1 ENHRY and CDR2 SYGVKD. The CDR3 spans 15 residues. V lost 2 bases and J lost 1, with 10 bases in between.

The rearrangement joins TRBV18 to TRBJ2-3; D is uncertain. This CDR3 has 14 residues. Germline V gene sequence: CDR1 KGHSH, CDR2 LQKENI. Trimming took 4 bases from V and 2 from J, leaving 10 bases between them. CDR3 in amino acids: CASSRRTPTDTQYF. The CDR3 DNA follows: TGTGCCAGCTCACGCCGCACCCCCACAGATACGCAGTATTTT.

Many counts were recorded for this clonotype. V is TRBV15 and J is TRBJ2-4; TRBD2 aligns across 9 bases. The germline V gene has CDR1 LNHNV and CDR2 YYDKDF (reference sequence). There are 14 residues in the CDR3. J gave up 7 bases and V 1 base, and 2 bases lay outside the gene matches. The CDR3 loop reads CATSRGSGRNIQYF. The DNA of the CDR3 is TGTGCCACCAGCAGAGGCAGCGGGAGGAACATTCAGTACTTC.

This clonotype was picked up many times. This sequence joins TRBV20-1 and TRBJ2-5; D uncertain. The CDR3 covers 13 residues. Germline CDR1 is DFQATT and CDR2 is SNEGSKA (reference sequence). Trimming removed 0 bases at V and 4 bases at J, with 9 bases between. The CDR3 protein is CSARDQPAETQYF. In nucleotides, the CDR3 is TGCAGTGCTAGAGATCAACCAGCAGAGACCCAGTACTTC.

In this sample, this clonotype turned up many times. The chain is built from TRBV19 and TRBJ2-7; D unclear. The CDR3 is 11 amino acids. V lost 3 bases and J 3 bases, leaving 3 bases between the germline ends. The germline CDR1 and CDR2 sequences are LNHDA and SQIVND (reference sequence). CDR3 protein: CASSIGYEQYF. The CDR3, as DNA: TGTGCCAGTAGTATCGGCTACGAGCAGTACTTC.

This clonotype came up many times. The CDR3, as DNA: TGTGCCAGCAGGGTACAAGCCAGCACAGATACGCAGTATTTT. It specifies CASRVQASTDTQYF. The genes are TRBV28 and TRBJ2-3; D gene ambiguous. The CDR3 is 14 residues long. V lost 6 bases to trimming and J lost 0 bases, with 10 bases between them. In germline, CDR1 is MDHEN, CDR2 SYDVKM.

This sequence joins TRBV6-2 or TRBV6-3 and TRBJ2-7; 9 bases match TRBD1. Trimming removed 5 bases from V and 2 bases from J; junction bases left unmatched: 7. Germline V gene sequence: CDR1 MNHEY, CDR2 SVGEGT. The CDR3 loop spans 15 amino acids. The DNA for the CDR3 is TGTGCCAGCAGTCCCCGGGACAGGGTGGCCTACGAGCAGTACTTC. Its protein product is CASSPRDRVAYEQYF.

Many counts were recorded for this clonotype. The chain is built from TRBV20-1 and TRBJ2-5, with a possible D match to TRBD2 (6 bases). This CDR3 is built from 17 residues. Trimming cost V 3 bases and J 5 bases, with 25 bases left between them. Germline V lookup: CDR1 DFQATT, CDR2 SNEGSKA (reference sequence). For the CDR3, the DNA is TGCAGTGCTAGGTTCACGGGACTCCAGAAAAGGGATGAGACCCAGTACTTC. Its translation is CSARFTGLQKRDETQYF.

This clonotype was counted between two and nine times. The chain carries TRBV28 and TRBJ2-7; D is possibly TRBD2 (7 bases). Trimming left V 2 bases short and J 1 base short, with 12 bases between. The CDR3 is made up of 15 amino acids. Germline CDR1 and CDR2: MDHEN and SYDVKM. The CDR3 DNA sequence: TGTGCCAGCAGTTTACGGGGAGGGGGATCCTACGAGCAGTACTTC. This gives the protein CASSLRGGGSYEQYF.

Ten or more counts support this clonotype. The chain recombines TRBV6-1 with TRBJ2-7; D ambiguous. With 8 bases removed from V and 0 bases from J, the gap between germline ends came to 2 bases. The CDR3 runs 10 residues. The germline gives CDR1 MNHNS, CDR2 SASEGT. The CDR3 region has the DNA TGTGCCAGCGGCTCCTACGAGCAGTACTTC. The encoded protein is CASGSYEQYF.

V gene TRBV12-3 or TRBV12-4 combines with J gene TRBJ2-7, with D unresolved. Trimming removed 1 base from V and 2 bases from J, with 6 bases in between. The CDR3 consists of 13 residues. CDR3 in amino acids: CASSLVGPYEQYF. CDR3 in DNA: TGTGCCAGCAGTTTAGTAGGGCCCTACGAGCAGTACTTC.

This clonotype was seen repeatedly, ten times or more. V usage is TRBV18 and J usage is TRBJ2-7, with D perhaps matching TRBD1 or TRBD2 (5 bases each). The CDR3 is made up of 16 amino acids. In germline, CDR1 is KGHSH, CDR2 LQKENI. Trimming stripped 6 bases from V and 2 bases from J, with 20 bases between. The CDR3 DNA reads TGTGCCAGCTCGGGCAGGAGAGGGGACCCGACCTACGAGCAGTACTTC. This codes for CASSGRRGDPTYEQYF.